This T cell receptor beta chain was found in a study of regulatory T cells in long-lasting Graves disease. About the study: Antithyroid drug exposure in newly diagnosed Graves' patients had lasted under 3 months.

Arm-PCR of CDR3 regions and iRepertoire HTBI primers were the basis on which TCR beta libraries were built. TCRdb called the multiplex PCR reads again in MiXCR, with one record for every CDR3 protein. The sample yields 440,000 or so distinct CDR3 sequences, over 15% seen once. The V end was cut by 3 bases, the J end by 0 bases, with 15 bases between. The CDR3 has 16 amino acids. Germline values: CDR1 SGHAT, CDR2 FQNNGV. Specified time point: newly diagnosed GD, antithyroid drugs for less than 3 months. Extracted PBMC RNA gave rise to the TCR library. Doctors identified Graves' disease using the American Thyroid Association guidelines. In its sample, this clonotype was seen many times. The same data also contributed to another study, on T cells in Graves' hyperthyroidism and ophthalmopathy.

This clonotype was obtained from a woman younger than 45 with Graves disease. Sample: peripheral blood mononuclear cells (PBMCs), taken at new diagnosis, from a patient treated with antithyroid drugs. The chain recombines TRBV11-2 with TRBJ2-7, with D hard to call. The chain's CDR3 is CASSFRGGVSSYEQYF. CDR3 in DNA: TGTGCCAGCAGCTTCCGAGGTGGGGTCAGCTCCTACGAGCAGTACTTC. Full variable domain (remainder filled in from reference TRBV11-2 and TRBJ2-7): EAGVAQSPRYKIIEKRQSVAFWCNPISGHATLYWYQQILGQGPKLLIQFQNNGVVDDSQLPKDRFSAERLKGVDSTLKIQPAKLEDSAVYLCASSFRGGVSSYEQYFGPGTRLTVT.